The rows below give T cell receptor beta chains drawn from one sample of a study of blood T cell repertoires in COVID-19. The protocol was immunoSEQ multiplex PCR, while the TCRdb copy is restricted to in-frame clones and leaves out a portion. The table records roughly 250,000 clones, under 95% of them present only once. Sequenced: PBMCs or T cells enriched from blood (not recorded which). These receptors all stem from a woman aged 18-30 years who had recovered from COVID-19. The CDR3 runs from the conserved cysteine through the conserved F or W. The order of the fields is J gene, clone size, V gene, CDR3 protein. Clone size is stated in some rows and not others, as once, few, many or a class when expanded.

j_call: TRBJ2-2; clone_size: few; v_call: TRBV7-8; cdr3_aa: CASSPPGQAYSGELFF
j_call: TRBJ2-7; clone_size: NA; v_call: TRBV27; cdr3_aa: CASSLSAGLAGGEQYF
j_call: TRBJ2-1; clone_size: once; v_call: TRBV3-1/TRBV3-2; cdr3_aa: CASSQGLAGIGNEQFF
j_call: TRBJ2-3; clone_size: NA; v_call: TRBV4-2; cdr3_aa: CASSQVTSSTDTQYF
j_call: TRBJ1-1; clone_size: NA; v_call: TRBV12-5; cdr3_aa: CASGRGLDTEAFF
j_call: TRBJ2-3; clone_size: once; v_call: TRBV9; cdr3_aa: CASSVAGDVADTQYF
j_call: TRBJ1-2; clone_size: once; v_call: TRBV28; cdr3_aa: CASSTWTGEVFGYTF
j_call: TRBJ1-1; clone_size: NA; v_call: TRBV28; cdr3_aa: CASSPGGQGKDEAFF
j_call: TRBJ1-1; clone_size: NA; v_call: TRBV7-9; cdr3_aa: CASSLKGAVEAFF
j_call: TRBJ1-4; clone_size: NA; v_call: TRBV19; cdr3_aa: CASRMSNEKLFF
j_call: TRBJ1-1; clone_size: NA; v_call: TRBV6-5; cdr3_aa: CASSSRTGAEPFF
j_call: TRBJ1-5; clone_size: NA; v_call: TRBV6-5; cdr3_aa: CASSPFLNQPQHF
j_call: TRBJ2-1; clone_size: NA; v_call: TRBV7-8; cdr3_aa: CASSLPGQGTYNEQFF
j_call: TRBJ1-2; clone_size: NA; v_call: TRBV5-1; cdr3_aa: CASSAWGGAGPPGGYTF
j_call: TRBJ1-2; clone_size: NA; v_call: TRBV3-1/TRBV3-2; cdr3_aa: CASSPTGYDGYTF
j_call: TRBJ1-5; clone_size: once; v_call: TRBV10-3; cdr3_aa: CAISETRQGGSNQPQHF
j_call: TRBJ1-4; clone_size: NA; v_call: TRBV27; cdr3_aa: CASSARQDGMEKLFF